The TCR beta chain described here comes from a study of T cell responses to AZD1222 COVID-19 vaccine. Whole-study findings and limits: Donors were mostly white British, more females; clonal diversity possibly underestimated. All repertoire sampling was performed exclusively after the peak T cell response. Spike-specific TCR breadth and depth both grew after two AZD1222 doses. Of spike-specific TCRs, nearly half reportedly target regions left unmutated in variants.

V lost 2 bases and J 0 bases, leaving 14 bases between the germline ends. The germline gives CDR1 MNHEY, CDR2 SVGEGT. The CDR3 consists of 17 residues. Profiling relied on immunoSEQ multiplex PCR, and the TCRdb table lists in-frame clones only, not all of them. The sample has some 120,000 clones; 88% are singletons. As regards this clone: Its antigen is currently unknown.

The receptor comes from an adult in good health. The rearrangement uses TRBV6-2 or TRBV6-3 and TRBJ2-1, with D maybe TRBD1 (5 bases). This sample comprised peripheral blood, obtained on day 0 of AZD1222 vaccination. The CDR3 nucleotides are TGTGCCAGCAGTTACACGACAGTCAGCGCCTCCTACAATGAGCAGTTCTTC. Amino acid sequence: CASSYTTVSASYNEQFF.